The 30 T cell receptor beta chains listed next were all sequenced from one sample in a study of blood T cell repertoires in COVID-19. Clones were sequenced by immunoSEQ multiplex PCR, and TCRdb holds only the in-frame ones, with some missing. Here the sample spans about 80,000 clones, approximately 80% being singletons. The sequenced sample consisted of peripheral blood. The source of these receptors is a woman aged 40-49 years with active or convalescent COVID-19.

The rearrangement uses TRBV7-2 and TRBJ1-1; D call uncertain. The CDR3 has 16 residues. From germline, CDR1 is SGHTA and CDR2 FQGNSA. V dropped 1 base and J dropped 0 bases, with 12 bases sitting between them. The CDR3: CASSLGLGRMNTEAFF. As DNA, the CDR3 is TGTGCCAGCAGCTTAGGGTTAGGCAGGATGAACACTGAAGCTTTCTTT. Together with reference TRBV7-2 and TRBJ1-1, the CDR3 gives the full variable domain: GAGVSQSPSNKVTEKGKDVELRCDPISGHTALYWYRQSLGQGLEFLIYFQGNSAPDKSGLPSDRFSAERTGGSVSTLTIQRTQQEDSAVYLCASSLGLGRMNTEAFFGQGTRLTVV.

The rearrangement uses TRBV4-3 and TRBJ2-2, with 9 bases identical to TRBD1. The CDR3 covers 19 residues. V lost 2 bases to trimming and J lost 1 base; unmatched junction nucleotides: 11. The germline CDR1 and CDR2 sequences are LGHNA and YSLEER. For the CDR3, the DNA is TGCGCCAGCAGCCAAACCTTCGGGCCGACAGGGGGGAACACCGGGGAGCTGTTTTTT. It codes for CASSQTFGPTGGNTGELFF.

CDR3 in DNA: TGTGCCAGCAGTAACCTGGACAGGTATTTTGAAAAACTGTTTTTT. This translates into CASSNLDRYFEKLFF. The V and J genes are TRBV28 and TRBJ1-4; the match to TRBD1 covers 7 bases. Germline loops: CDR1 MDHEN, CDR2 SYDVKM. This CDR3 contains 15 residues. Trimming at V came to 5 bases and at J to 7 bases, leaving 10 bases not matched to a gene. The full variable domain, with the rest looked up from reference TRBV28 and TRBJ1-4, is DVKVTQSSRYLVKRTGEKVFLECVQDMDHENMFWYRQDPGLGLRLIYFSYDVKMKEKGDIPEGYSVSREKKERFSLILESASTNQTSMYLCASSNLDRYFEKLFFGSGTQLSVL.

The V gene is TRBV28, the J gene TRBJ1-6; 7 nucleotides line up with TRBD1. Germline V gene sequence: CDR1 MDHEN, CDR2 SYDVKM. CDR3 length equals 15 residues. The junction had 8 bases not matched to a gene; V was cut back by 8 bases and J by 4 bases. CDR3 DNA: TGTGCCAGCTCCTTTCGGGACAGTTATAATTCACCCCTCCACTTT. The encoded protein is CASSFRDSYNSPLHF. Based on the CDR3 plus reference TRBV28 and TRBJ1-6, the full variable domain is DVKVTQSSRYLVKRTGEKVFLECVQDMDHENMFWYRQDPGLGLRLIYFSYDVKMKEKGDIPEGYSVSREKKERFSLILESASTNQTSMYLCASSFRDSYNSPLHFGNGTRLTVT.

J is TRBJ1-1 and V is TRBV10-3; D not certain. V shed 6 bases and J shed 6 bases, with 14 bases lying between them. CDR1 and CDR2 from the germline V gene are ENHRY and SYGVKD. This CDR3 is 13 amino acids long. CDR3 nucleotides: TGTGCCATCAGACTGTCCGAGCGGGCTGAAGCTTTCTTT. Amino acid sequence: CAIRLSERAEAFF.

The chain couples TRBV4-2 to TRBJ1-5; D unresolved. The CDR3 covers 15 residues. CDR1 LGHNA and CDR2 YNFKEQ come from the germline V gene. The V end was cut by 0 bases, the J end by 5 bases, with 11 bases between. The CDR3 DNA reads TGTGCCAGCAGCCAAGAGTACGGGTCCTATCAGCCCCAGCATTTT. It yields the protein CASSQEYGSYQPQHF.

The DNA for the CDR3 is TGCAGTGCTAGTGCGGGGGGCTCCTATAATTCACCCCTCCACTTT. This translates into CSASAGGSYNSPLHF. This chain uses TRBV20-1 with TRBJ1-6; D may be TRBD1 (5 bases). Deletions cut 3 bases from V and 0 bases from J, with 9 bases between. Germline-derived CDR1 and CDR2 are DFQATT and SNEGSKA (reference sequence). The CDR3 covers 15 residues.

Here the CDR3 DNA reads TGTGCCAGCAGTGAATCAGGGACAGGGGGCAATGAGCAGTTCTTC. Encoded protein: CASSESGTGGNEQFF. This chain connects TRBV6-1 to TRBJ2-1, with 11 nucleotides matching TRBD1. J gave up 6 bases and V 2 bases, and 3 bases lay outside the gene matches. CDR1 MNHNS and CDR2 SASEGT come from the germline V gene. The CDR3 runs to 15 residues.

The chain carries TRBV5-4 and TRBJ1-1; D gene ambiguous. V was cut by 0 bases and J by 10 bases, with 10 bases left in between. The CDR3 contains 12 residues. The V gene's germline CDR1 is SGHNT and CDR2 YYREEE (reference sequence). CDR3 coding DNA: TGTGCCAGCAGCTTGGTCGAGGGTCGAGCTTTCTTT. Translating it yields CASSLVEGRAFF.

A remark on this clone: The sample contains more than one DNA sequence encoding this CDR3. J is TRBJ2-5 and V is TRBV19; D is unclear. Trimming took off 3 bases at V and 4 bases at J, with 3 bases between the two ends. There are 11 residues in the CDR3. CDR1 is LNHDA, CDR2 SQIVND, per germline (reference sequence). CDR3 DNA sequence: TGTGCCAGTAGTATTAGAGAGACCCAGTACTTC. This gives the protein CASSIRETQYF.

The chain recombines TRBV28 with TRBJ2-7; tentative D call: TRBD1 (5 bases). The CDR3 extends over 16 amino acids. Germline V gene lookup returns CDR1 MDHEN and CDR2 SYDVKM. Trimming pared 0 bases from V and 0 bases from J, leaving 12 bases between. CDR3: CASSLWDTDRSYEQYF. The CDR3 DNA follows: TGTGCCAGCAGTTTATGGGACACCGACCGCTCCTACGAGCAGTACTTC.

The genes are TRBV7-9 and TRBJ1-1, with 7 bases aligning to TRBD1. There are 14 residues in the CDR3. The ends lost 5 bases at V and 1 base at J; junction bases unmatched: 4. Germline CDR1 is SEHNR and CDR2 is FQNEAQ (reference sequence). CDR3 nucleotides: TGTGCCAGCAGCCGGGGGACAGCGAACACTGAAGCTTTCTTT. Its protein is CASSRGTANTEAFF.

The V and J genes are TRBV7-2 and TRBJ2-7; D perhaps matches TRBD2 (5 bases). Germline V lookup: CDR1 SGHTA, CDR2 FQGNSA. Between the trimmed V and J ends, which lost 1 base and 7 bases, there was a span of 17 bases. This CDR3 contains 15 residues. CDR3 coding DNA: TGTGCCAGCAGCTTAGGAGGGCTAGCTCGAGAGGAGCAGTACTTC. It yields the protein CASSLGGLAREEQYF.

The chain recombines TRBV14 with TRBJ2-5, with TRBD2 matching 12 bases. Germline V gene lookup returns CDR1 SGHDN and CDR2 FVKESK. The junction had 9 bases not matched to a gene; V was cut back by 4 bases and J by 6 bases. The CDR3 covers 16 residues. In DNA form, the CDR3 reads TGTGCCAGCAGCCCACGACTAGCGGGGGCGGAGAAGACCCAGTACTTC. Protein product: CASSPRLAGAEKTQYF.

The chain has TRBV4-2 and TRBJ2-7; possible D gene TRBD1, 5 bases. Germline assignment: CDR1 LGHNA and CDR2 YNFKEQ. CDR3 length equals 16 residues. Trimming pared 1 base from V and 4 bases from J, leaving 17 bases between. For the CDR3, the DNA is TGTGCCAGCAGCCAAGGCCACACCGTGGACACATACGAGCAGTACTTC. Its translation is CASSQGHTVDTYEQYF.

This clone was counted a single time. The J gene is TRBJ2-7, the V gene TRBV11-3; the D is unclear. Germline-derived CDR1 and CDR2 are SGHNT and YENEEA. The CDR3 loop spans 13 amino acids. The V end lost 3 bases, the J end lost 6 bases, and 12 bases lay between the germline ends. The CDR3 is CASSLYWASEQYF. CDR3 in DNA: TGTGCCAGCAGCTTGTATTGGGCTTCCGAGCAGTACTTC.

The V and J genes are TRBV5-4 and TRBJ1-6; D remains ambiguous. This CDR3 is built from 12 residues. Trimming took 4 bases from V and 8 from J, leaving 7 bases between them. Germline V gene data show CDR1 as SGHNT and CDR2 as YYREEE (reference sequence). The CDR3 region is CASSLGDSPLHF. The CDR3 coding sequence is TGTGCCAGCAGCCTGGGAGATTCACCCCTCCACTTT.

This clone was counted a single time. The CDR3 is CASMRDSGSGNTIYF. The CDR3 region has the DNA TGTGCCAGCATGCGGGACTCAGGCTCTGGAAACACCATATATTTT. The V call is TRBV2, the J call TRBJ1-3; D might be TRBD1 (5 bases). Looked up from germline, CDR1 is SNHLY and CDR2 is FYNNEI. Trimming left V 7 bases short and J 0 bases short, with 13 bases between. This CDR3 has 15 residues. Complete variable domain (other parts from reference TRBV2 and TRBJ1-3): EPEVTQTPSHQVTQMGQEVILRCVPISNHLYFYWYRQILGQKVEFLVSFYNNEISEKSEIFDDQFSVERPDGSNFTLKIRSTKLEDSAMYFCASMRDSGSGNTIYFGEGSWLTVV.

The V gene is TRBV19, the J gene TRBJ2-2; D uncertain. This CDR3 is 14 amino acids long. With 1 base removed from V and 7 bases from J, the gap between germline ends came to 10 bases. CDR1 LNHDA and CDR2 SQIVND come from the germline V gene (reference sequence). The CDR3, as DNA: TGTGCCAGTAGTATAGGGCAGACTGGCGGGGAGCTGTTTTTT. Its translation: CASSIGQTGGELFF.

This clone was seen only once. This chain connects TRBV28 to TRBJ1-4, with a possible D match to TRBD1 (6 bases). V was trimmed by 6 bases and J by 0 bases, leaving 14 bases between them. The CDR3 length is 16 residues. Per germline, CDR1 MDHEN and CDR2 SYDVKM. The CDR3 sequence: CASSLTQGPTNEKLFF. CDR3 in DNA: TGTGCCAGCAGCCTAACACAGGGACCAACTAATGAAAAACTGTTTTTT.

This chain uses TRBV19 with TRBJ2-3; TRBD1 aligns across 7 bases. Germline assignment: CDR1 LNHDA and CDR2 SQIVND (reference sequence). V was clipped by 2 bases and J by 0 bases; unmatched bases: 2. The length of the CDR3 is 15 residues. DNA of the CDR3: TGTGCCAGTAGTATATGGGGACAGAGCACAGATACGCAGTATTTT. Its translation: CASSIWGQSTDTQYF.

The CDR3 region is CASSLYVRGGDEQYF. In nucleotides, the CDR3 is TGTGCCAGCAGTTTATATGTGCGGGGTGGAGACGAGCAGTACTTC. V is TRBV28 and J is TRBJ2-7, with D possibly being TRBD2 (6 bases). V lost 1 base and J 5 bases, leaving 15 bases between the germline ends. This CDR3 spans 15 amino acids. Germline CDR1 and CDR2: MDHEN and SYDVKM.

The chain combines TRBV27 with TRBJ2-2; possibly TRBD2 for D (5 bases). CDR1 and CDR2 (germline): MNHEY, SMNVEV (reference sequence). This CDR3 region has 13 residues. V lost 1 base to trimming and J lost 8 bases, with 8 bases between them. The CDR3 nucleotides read TGTGCCAGCAGTTTATGGCCGGGAGGGGAGCTGTTTTTT. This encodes CASSLWPGGELFF.

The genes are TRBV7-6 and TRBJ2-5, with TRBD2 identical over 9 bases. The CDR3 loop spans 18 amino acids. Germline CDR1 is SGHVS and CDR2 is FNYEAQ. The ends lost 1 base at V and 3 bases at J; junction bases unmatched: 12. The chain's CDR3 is CASSLGLAGGGLEETQYF. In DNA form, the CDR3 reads TGTGCCAGCAGCTTAGGGCTTGCGGGAGGGGGCCTTGAAGAGACCCAGTACTTC.

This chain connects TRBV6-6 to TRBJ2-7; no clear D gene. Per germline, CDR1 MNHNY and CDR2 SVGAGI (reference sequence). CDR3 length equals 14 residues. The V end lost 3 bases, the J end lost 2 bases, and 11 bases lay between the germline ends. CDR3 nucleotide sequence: TGTGCCAGCAGTTATGAACTCTCGCCCTACGAGCAGTACTTC. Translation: CASSYELSPYEQYF.

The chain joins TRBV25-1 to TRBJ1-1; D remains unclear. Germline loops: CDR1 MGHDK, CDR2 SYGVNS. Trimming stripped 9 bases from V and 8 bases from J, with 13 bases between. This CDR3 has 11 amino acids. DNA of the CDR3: TGTGCCAGTCGGAGGTCCGGAGAAGCTTTCTTT. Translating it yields CASRRSGEAFF.

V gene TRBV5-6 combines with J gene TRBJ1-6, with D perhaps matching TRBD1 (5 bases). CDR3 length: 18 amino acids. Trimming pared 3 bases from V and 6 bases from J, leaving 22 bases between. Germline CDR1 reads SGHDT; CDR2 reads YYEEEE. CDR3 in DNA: TGTGCCAGCAGCTCGGGGGTCTTTTCGAGGGGCCTTAATTCACCCCTCCACTTT. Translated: CASSSGVFSRGLNSPLHF.

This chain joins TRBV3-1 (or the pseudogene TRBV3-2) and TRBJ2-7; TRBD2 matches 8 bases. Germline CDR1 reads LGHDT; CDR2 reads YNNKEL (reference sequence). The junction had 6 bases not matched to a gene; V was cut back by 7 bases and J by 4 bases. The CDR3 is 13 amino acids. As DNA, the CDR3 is TGTGCCAGCATGAGAGCGGGAGCGTACGAGCAGTACTTC. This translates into CASMRAGAYEQYF.

CDR3 bases: TGTGCCAGCAGCCAAGGACGGCGGGGAGACCTAACCGGGGAGCTGTTTTTT. Amino acid sequence: CASSQGRRGDLTGELFF. The chain is built from TRBV3-1 (or the pseudogene TRBV3-2) and TRBJ2-2, with D perhaps matching TRBD2 (6 bases). CDR3 length: 17 amino acids. Per germline, CDR1 LGHDT and CDR2 YNNKEL (reference sequence). V was trimmed by 1 base and J by 5 bases, leaving 17 bases between them.

The CDR3 DNA sequence: TGTGCCAGCAGCCCTATGGTGGGACAGGGCGGGCTGGGCTACACCTTC. Its translation is CASSPMVGQGGLGYTF. The chain links TRBV9 to TRBJ1-2, with 9 bases aligning to TRBD1. The germline V gene has CDR1 SGDLS and CDR2 YYNGEE. There are 16 residues in the CDR3. With 4 bases clipped from V and 8 bases from J, the junction kept 15 bases outside the gene matches.